A selection of T cell receptor beta chains follows, all from one sample in a study of T cell responses to AZD1222 COVID-19 vaccine. Repertoires were generated with immunoSEQ multiplex PCR, while TCRdb's copy carries only in-frame clones and drops some. The sample shows approximately 130,000 clones, roughly 93% of them seen only once. The material was peripheral blood, obtained on day 0 of AZD1222 vaccination. The receptors here all came from an adult in good health. The conserved cysteine and the conserved F or W are not part of the CDR3 here.

j_call: TRBJ1-5; v_call: TRBV28; cdr3_aa: ASSALSGRRGAQH
j_call: TRBJ1-2; v_call: TRBV28; cdr3_aa: ASSLQGLYT
j_call: TRBJ2-7; v_call: TRBV7-2; cdr3_aa: ASRAGGVREQY
j_call: TRBJ1-5; v_call: TRBV27; cdr3_aa: ASSATGANQPQH
j_call: TRBJ2-2; v_call: TRBV4-3; cdr3_aa: ASSQDWTANTGELF
j_call: TRBJ1-1; v_call: TRBV5-6; cdr3_aa: ASSFVAGQGPEAF
j_call: TRBJ1-5; v_call: TRBV19; cdr3_aa: ASSWGGTGDSNQPQH
j_call: TRBJ1-3; v_call: TRBV9; cdr3_aa: ASSIGMGSLGNTIY
j_call: TRBJ1-3; v_call: TRBV7-2; cdr3_aa: ASSLFRGGGNTIY
j_call: TRBJ1-1; v_call: TRBV18; cdr3_aa: ASSLLTKGLTEAF
j_call: TRBJ1-4; v_call: TRBV6-5; cdr3_aa: ASSYRDYEKLF
j_call: TRBJ2-5; v_call: TRBV21-1; cdr3_aa: ASSKTGGETQY
j_call: TRBJ2-7; v_call: TRBV18; cdr3_aa: ASSKDRSTYEQY
j_call: TRBJ1-2; v_call: TRBV5-1; cdr3_aa: ASSLGTGGNYGYT
j_call: TRBJ2-3; v_call: TRBV20-1; cdr3_aa: SASGGTGTDTQY
j_call: TRBJ1-1; v_call: TRBV7-3; cdr3_aa: ASSQRQNTEAF
j_call: TRBJ1-2; v_call: TRBV3-1/TRBV3-2; cdr3_aa: ASSYTGRGYT
j_call: TRBJ1-2; v_call: TRBV29-1; cdr3_aa: SVHDAGNYGYT
j_call: TRBJ1-3; v_call: TRBV27; cdr3_aa: AVQGNGNTIY
j_call: TRBJ2-7; v_call: TRBV10-2; cdr3_aa: ASSEGEQY
j_call: TRBJ2-1; v_call: TRBV5-6; cdr3_aa: ASSLGGTHSYNEQF
j_call: TRBJ2-6; v_call: TRBV28; cdr3_aa: ATGANVLT
j_call: TRBJ2-2; v_call: TRBV28; cdr3_aa: ASRAGTGGYGELF
j_call: TRBJ2-3; v_call: TRBV7-6; cdr3_aa: ASSWRAGGTDTQY
j_call: TRBJ1-1; v_call: TRBV9; cdr3_aa: ASSVQTVFTEAF
j_call: TRBJ2-7; v_call: TRBV30; cdr3_aa: AWSEIGNLYEQY
j_call: TRBJ2-2; v_call: TRBV15; cdr3_aa: ATSRGDGELF
j_call: TRBJ1-1; v_call: TRBV2; cdr3_aa: AGSLQRTEAF
j_call: TRBJ2-7; v_call: TRBV5-6; cdr3_aa: ASSSRRAGFLEQY
j_call: TRBJ2-3; v_call: TRBV9; cdr3_aa: ASSVRPNTDTQY
j_call: TRBJ2-1; v_call: TRBV29-1; cdr3_aa: SVDRSGSYNEQF
j_call: TRBJ1-2; v_call: TRBV5-1; cdr3_aa: ASSQGADYGYT
j_call: TRBJ2-1; v_call: TRBV29-1; cdr3_aa: SVDNRLAVTRRSYNEQF
j_call: TRBJ1-6; v_call: TRBV4-1; cdr3_aa: ASSLLPNNSPLH
j_call: TRBJ1-2; v_call: TRBV2; cdr3_aa: ASSAQGRNYGYT
j_call: TRBJ1-5; v_call: TRBV4-2; cdr3_aa: ASSRSQGTLNQPQH
j_call: TRBJ2-7; v_call: TRBV19; cdr3_aa: ASSAKTGIHEQY
j_call: TRBJ2-7; v_call: TRBV10-3; cdr3_aa: AISPLQDSGEQY
j_call: TRBJ2-5; v_call: TRBV29-1; cdr3_aa: SVRKLSGETQY
j_call: TRBJ2-2; v_call: TRBV28; cdr3_aa: ASVGTNTGELF
j_call: TRBJ1-5; v_call: TRBV27; cdr3_aa: ASSRTGFNQPQH
j_call: TRBJ2-3; v_call: TRBV9; cdr3_aa: ASSRISLSADTQY
j_call: TRBJ2-7; v_call: TRBV19; cdr3_aa: ASRALADGFFEQY
j_call: TRBJ1-1; v_call: TRBV6-6; cdr3_aa: ASRATGETEAF
j_call: TRBJ2-1; v_call: TRBV19; cdr3_aa: ASTTGGTGNEQF
j_call: TRBJ2-7; v_call: TRBV20-1; cdr3_aa: SASTQGGFSYEQY
j_call: TRBJ1-1; v_call: TRBV3-1/TRBV3-2; cdr3_aa: ASSQVGGTEAF
j_call: TRBJ1-3; v_call: TRBV6-5; cdr3_aa: ASSSGRGSTIY
j_call: TRBJ2-7; v_call: TRBV4-1; cdr3_aa: ASSQDRGVLTYEQY
j_call: TRBJ2-1; v_call: TRBV19; cdr3_aa: ASSAQSSVSYNEQF
j_call: TRBJ1-1; v_call: TRBV19; cdr3_aa: ASSIDQPYSYTEAF
j_call: TRBJ1-6; v_call: TRBV15; cdr3_aa: ATSRYRDTRMSPLH
j_call: TRBJ2-4; v_call: TRBV28; cdr3_aa: ASSSGGIAKNIQY
j_call: TRBJ2-4; v_call: TRBV3-1/TRBV3-2; cdr3_aa: ASSSLPGAQNIQY
j_call: TRBJ1-2; v_call: TRBV6-6; cdr3_aa: ASSYDSAYGYT
j_call: TRBJ2-7; v_call: TRBV18; cdr3_aa: ASSPGTGLYEQY